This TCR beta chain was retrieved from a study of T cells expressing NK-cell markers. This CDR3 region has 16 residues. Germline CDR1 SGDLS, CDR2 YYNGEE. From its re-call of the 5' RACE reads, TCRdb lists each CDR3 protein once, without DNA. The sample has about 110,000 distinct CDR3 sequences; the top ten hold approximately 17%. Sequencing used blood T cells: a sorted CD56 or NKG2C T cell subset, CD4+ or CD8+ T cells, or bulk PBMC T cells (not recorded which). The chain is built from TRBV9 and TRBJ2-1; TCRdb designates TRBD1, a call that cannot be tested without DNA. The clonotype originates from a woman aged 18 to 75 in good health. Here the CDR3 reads CASSGPGTGGGNEQFF. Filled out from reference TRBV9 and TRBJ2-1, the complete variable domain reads DSGVTQTPKHLITATGQRVTLRCSPRSGDLSVYWYQQSLDQGLQFLIQYYNGEERAKGNILERFSAQQFPDLHSELNLSSLELGDSALYFCASSGPGTGGGNEQFFGPGTRLTVL.